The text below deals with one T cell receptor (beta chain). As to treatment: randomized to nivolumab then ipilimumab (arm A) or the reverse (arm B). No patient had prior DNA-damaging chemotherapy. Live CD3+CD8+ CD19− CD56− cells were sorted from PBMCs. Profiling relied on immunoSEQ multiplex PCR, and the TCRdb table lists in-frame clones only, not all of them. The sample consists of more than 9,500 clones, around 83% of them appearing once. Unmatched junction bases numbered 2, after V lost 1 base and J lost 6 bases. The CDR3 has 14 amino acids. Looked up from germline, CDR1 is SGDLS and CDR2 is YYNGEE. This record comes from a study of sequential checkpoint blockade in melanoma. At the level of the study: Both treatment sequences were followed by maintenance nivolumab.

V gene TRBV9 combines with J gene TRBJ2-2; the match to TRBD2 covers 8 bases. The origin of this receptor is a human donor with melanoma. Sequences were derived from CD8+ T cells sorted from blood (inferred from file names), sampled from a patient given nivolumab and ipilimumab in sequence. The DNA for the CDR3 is TGTGCCAGCAGCGTAAGGACTAGCCCCGGGGAGCTGTTTTTT. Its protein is CASSVRTSPGELFF. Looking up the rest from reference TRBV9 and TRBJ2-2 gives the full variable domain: DSGVTQTPKHLITATGQRVTLRCSPRSGDLSVYWYQQSLDQGLQFLIQYYNGEERAKGNILERFSAQQFPDLHSELNLSSLELGDSALYFCASSVRTSPGELFFGEGSRLTVL.